A selection of T cell receptor beta chains follows, all from one sample in a study of cytomegalovirus exposure and HLA in healthy donors. The repertoire was sequenced with immunoSEQ multiplex PCR; TCRdb's copy has only in-frame clones and lacks some. The sample comprises 75,000 to 90,000 clones, 75% to 90% of which are singletons, and about 7% rests with the top ten. Input material: PBMCs. These receptors were collected from a man between 40 and 49 years old in good health and CMV-seropositive. The CDR3 runs from the conserved cysteine through the conserved F or W. Fields, in order: D gene, V gene, clone size, J gene, CDR3 DNA, CDR3 protein. A D gene is named only where the DNA matches it firmly. Clone size is not always given. Where it is, it says once, few, many or a class for expanded clones.

d_call: TRBD2
v_call: TRBV7-3
clone_size: NA
j_call: TRBJ2-3
cdr3_nt: TGTGCCAGCAGCCTTCGGAGCGGGGGCCGGGATACGCAGTATTTT
cdr3_aa: CASSLRSGGRDTQYF

d_call: NA
v_call: TRBV10-1
clone_size: NA
j_call: TRBJ2-3
cdr3_nt: TGCGCCAGCAGTGACGGCGGGACGGCAGATACGCAGTATTTT
cdr3_aa: CASSDGGTADTQYF

d_call: NA
v_call: TRBV5-6
clone_size: NA
j_call: TRBJ2-7
cdr3_nt: TGTGCCAGCAGCTTCGAGGACTACGAGCAGTACTTC
cdr3_aa: CASSFEDYEQYF

d_call: TRBD1
v_call: TRBV7-6
clone_size: NA
j_call: TRBJ2-2
cdr3_nt: TGTGCCAGCAGCTTAGCGCGAGGGGGCCCGCTGCTTTTT
cdr3_aa: CASSLARGGPLLF

d_call: NA
v_call: TRBV6-1
clone_size: NA
j_call: TRBJ1-5
cdr3_nt: TGTGCCAGCAGTGAAGCGCTTGGGGGGAGGCAGCCCCAGCATTTT
cdr3_aa: CASSEALGGRQPQHF

d_call: TRBD2
v_call: TRBV7-8
clone_size: few
j_call: TRBJ2-5
cdr3_nt: TGTGCCAGCAGCTTAAGCGGGGGCGAGGAGACCCAGTACTTC
cdr3_aa: CASSLSGGEETQYF

d_call: NA
v_call: TRBV19
clone_size: once
j_call: TRBJ2-2
cdr3_nt: TGTGCCAGTAGTAGCGATAAGAACACCGGGGAGCTGTTTTTT
cdr3_aa: CASSSDKNTGELFF

d_call: TRBD2
v_call: TRBV11-2
clone_size: NA
j_call: TRBJ2-3
cdr3_nt: TGTGCCAGCAGCTTAGCGGCGGGAGGCGCAGATACGCAGTATTTT
cdr3_aa: CASSLAAGGADTQYF

d_call: TRBD1
v_call: TRBV19
clone_size: few
j_call: TRBJ2-7
cdr3_nt: TGTGCCAGTAGTATGGGGACAGGGCCCAATATTCTACGTGAGCAGTACTTC
cdr3_aa: CASSMGTGPNILREQYF

d_call: NA
v_call: TRBV4-1
clone_size: NA
j_call: TRBJ1-6
cdr3_nt: TGCGCCAGCAGCCAAGGGGCGGCGGTCAGGAGGCAGTCACCCCTCCACTTT
cdr3_aa: CASSQGAAVRRQSPLHF

d_call: NA
v_call: TRBV5-5
clone_size: few
j_call: TRBJ2-5
cdr3_nt: TGTGCCAGCAGCTTGGTGGCAGACAAGACCCAGTACTTC
cdr3_aa: CASSLVADKTQYF

d_call: TRBD1
v_call: TRBV4-1
clone_size: NA
j_call: TRBJ2-7
cdr3_nt: TGCGCCAGCAGCCAGGCTAGGGGGCCCTCCTACGAGCAGTACTTC
cdr3_aa: CASSQARGPSYEQYF

d_call: TRBD2
v_call: TRBV28
clone_size: NA
j_call: TRBJ2-1
cdr3_nt: TGTGCCAGCAGTTTGGGGCTAGCGGACAATGAGCAGTTCTTC
cdr3_aa: CASSLGLADNEQFF

d_call: TRBD2
v_call: TRBV6-5
clone_size: NA
j_call: TRBJ2-2
cdr3_nt: TGTGCCAGCAGTTTACGAGCGGGGGGGCCTACCGGGGAGCTGTTTTTT
cdr3_aa: CASSLRAGGPTGELFF

d_call: TRBD1
v_call: TRBV18
clone_size: once
j_call: TRBJ1-2
cdr3_nt: TGTGCCAGCTCACCCGGGACAGGGGGGACCACCTTC
cdr3_aa: CASSPGTGGTTF

d_call: TRBD1
v_call: TRBV28
clone_size: NA
j_call: TRBJ1-6
cdr3_nt: TGTGCCAGCAGTTCCCGACGACAGGGAGCTTATAATTCACCCCTCCACTTT
cdr3_aa: CASSSRRQGAYNSPLHF

d_call: TRBD2
v_call: TRBV5-4
clone_size: NA
j_call: TRBJ2-1
cdr3_nt: TGTGCCAGCAGCCCCGGACTAGCAGGCTCCTACAATGAGCAGTTCTTC
cdr3_aa: CASSPGLAGSYNEQFF

d_call: TRBD2
v_call: TRBV19
clone_size: NA
j_call: TRBJ2-1
cdr3_nt: TGTGCCAGTAGTATAGAAACCGGGACTAGCGGGGGGGCTTATGAGCAGTTCTTC
cdr3_aa: CASSIETGTSGGAYEQFF

d_call: NA
v_call: TRBV6-5
clone_size: NA
j_call: TRBJ1-5
cdr3_nt: TGTGCCAGCAGTTACTCGGAGGGGTGGCAGCCCCAGCATTTT
cdr3_aa: CASSYSEGWQPQHF

d_call: TRBD1
v_call: TRBV11-3
clone_size: NA
j_call: TRBJ1-1
cdr3_nt: TGTGCCAGCGGGACAGGGTATGCAGCTTTCTTT
cdr3_aa: CASGTGYAAFF

d_call: TRBD2
v_call: TRBV13
clone_size: NA
j_call: TRBJ2-5
cdr3_nt: TGTGCCAGCAGCTTCGAGCGGGGGGGCGGGGAGACCCAGTACTTC
cdr3_aa: CASSFERGGGETQYF

d_call: TRBD2
v_call: TRBV27
clone_size: once
j_call: TRBJ2-5
cdr3_nt: TGTGCCAGCAAGCTAGCGGGAGTTAGGGAGCAGTACTTC
cdr3_aa: CASKLAGVREQYF

d_call: NA
v_call: TRBV7-9
clone_size: NA
j_call: TRBJ1-2
cdr3_nt: TGTTCCAGCAGCCAGTCCCAAAGCTACACCTTC
cdr3_aa: CSSSQSQSYTF

d_call: NA
v_call: TRBV5-8
clone_size: few
j_call: TRBJ1-1
cdr3_nt: TGTGCCAGAGATTTAGTCGGACAAGGGGACATGAACACTGAAGCTTTCTTT
cdr3_aa: CARDLVGQGDMNTEAFF

d_call: TRBD1
v_call: TRBV19
clone_size: NA
j_call: TRBJ1-5
cdr3_nt: TGTGCCAGTAGTATGGACAGGGGTCAGCCCCAGCATTTT
cdr3_aa: CASSMDRGQPQHF

d_call: TRBD2
v_call: TRBV14
clone_size: NA
j_call: TRBJ2-7
cdr3_nt: TGTGCCAGCAGCCAAGGGCCAGCGGGGAGCTACGAGCAGTACTTC
cdr3_aa: CASSQGPAGSYEQYF

d_call: TRBD1
v_call: TRBV6-5
clone_size: NA
j_call: TRBJ2-7
cdr3_nt: TGTGCCAGCAGATCCACAGGGGGCTCCCTCTACGAGCAGTACTTC
cdr3_aa: CASRSTGGSLYEQYF

d_call: NA
v_call: TRBV7-9
clone_size: NA
j_call: TRBJ2-5
cdr3_nt: TGTGCCAGCAGCGATGACAGGCAGGTTGCGGCCCAGTACTTC
cdr3_aa: CASSDDRQVAAQYF

d_call: TRBD2
v_call: TRBV7-9
clone_size: NA
j_call: TRBJ2-1
cdr3_nt: TGTGCCAGCAGCTCTCTCGGGACTAGCGGTTACAATGAGCAGTTCTTC
cdr3_aa: CASSSLGTSGYNEQFF

d_call: NA
v_call: TRBV28
clone_size: NA
j_call: TRBJ2-2
cdr3_nt: TGTGCCAGCAGTCAAGGGGCTCGCACCGGGGAGCTGTTTTTT
cdr3_aa: CASSQGARTGELFF

d_call: TRBD2
v_call: TRBV7-3
clone_size: NA
j_call: TRBJ2-1
cdr3_nt: TGTGCCAGCAGCCTCCTAGCGGGAGGGGTCAATGAGCAGTTCTTC
cdr3_aa: CASSLLAGGVNEQFF

d_call: TRBD1
v_call: TRBV5-8
clone_size: NA
j_call: TRBJ2-3
cdr3_nt: TGTGCCAGCACACCCCAAGACAGGGATTCAGATACGCAGTATTTT
cdr3_aa: CASTPQDRDSDTQYF

d_call: TRBD1
v_call: TRBV6-6
clone_size: once
j_call: TRBJ2-7
cdr3_nt: TGTGCCAGCAGTACAGGGGATGGCGAGCAGTACTTC
cdr3_aa: CASSTGDGEQYF

d_call: NA
v_call: TRBV6-5
clone_size: NA
j_call: TRBJ1-3
cdr3_nt: TGTGCCAGCAGGACAGTGGTAGCAGGAAACACCATATATTTT
cdr3_aa: CASRTVVAGNTIYF

d_call: NA
v_call: TRBV11-1
clone_size: NA
j_call: TRBJ2-3
cdr3_nt: TGTGCCAGCAGCCTTGAAGAGGTGGTAGATACGCAGTATTTT
cdr3_aa: CASSLEEVVDTQYF

d_call: NA
v_call: TRBV11-3
clone_size: NA
j_call: TRBJ1-3
cdr3_nt: TGTGCCAGCAGCTTGGGCTCAAACACCATATATTTT
cdr3_aa: CASSLGSNTIYF

d_call: NA
v_call: TRBV6-5
clone_size: NA
j_call: TRBJ2-7
cdr3_nt: TGTGCCAGCAGCCTCCGAGAGGGCCCTTCCTACGAGCAGTACTTC
cdr3_aa: CASSLREGPSYEQYF

d_call: TRBD2
v_call: TRBV5-5
clone_size: NA
j_call: TRBJ2-3
cdr3_nt: TGTGCCAGCAGCTTGGTAGGGACTAGCGGGAGAGATACGCAGTATTTT
cdr3_aa: CASSLVGTSGRDTQYF

d_call: NA
v_call: TRBV6-1
clone_size: NA
j_call: TRBJ1-1
cdr3_nt: TGTGCCAGCAGTCCCGGGCGGGCTGAAGCTTTCTTT
cdr3_aa: CASSPGRAEAFF

d_call: NA
v_call: TRBV11-2
clone_size: NA
j_call: TRBJ1-2
cdr3_nt: TGTGCCAGCAGCAGAGGGCAAACAGTTAACTATGGCTACACCTTC
cdr3_aa: CASSRGQTVNYGYTF